The 23 T cell receptor beta chains below all came from one sample that was sequenced in a study of blood T cells in healthy people across ages. For the second PCR, which ran for about 7 to 12 cycles, a sample-barcoded 5' primer and a J-beta primer mix were used. TCRdb called the 5' RACE reads again in MiXCR, with one record for every CDR3 protein. The table records hundreds of thousands of distinct CDR3 sequences, 45% to 70% of them present only once. Sequenced: blood. The receptors originated from a man aged 35 to 55 in good health.

This clonotype was seen just once. The CDR3 sequence: CSAREKGPRFYNEQYF. CDR3 DNA: TGCAGTGCTAGAGAAAAGGGACCCCGTTTCTACAATGAGCAGTACTTC. The chain couples TRBV20-1 to TRBJ2-7; D tentatively reads TRBD1 or TRBD2 (5 bases each). The CDR3 contains 16 residues. Germline V gene sequence: CDR1 DFQATT, CDR2 SNEGSKA (reference sequence). Trimming shortened V by 0 bases and J by 7 bases, and 22 bases separated the two germline ends.

The chain uses TRBV7-9 and TRBJ2-7, with D possibly being TRBD2 (5 bases). CDR3 length equals 15 residues. CDR1 SEHNR and CDR2 FQNEAQ come from the germline V gene (reference sequence). Trimming left V 5 bases short and J 5 bases short, with 19 bases between. The CDR3 is CASSPVRGPSDEQYF. CDR3 sequence (DNA): TGTGCCAGCAGCCCCGTCCGGGGTCCGTCTGACGAGCAGTACTTC.

V is TRBV6-6 and J is TRBJ2-5, with D possibly matching TRBD1 (6 bases). CDR1 is MNHNY and CDR2 is SVGAGI in the germline V gene (reference sequence). Trimming pared 7 bases from V and 11 bases from J, leaving 20 bases between. The CDR3 is made up of 13 amino acids. The CDR3 bases are TGTGCCAGCAACCTAATTCAGGGGTCGGAGCAGTACTTC. Its translation: CASNLIQGSEQYF.

This clonotype was detected only a few times. The chain uses TRBV14 and TRBJ2-4; D gene uncertain. The V and J ends lost 4 bases and 1 base respectively, with 8 bases between them. There are 14 residues in the CDR3. Germline V CDR1 and CDR2: SGHDN, FVKESK. The CDR3 here is CASSRVGAKNIQYF. The CDR3 nucleotides are TGTGCCAGCAGCCGGGTTGGGGCCAAAAACATTCAGTACTTC.

The chain employs TRBV4-3 and TRBJ2-6, with D possibly being TRBD1 (5 bases). Trimming stripped 7 bases from V and 4 bases from J, with 14 bases between. The CDR3 sequence is 15 residues long. CDR1 is LGHNA and CDR2 is YSLEER in the germline V gene. CDR3 region: CASKSRVAGANVLTF. The CDR3 DNA reads as TGCGCCAGCAAAAGCAGGGTGGCGGGGGCCAACGTCCTGACTTTC.

This chain joins TRBV15 and TRBJ1-2; 7 positions agree with TRBD1. Germline CDR1 reads LNHNV; CDR2 reads YYDKDF (reference sequence). The CDR3 totals 15 residues. Trimming cost V 1 base and J 7 bases; bases outside gene matches: 9. CDR3 in amino acids: CATSRGLDRESGYTF. The CDR3 DNA sequence: TGTGCCACCAGCAGAGGTTTAGACAGGGAAAGTGGCTACACCTTC. The full variable domain, with the rest looked up from reference TRBV15 and TRBJ1-2, is DAMVIQNPRYQVTQFGKPVTLSCSQTLNHNVMYWYQQKSSQAPKLLFHYYDKDFNNEADTPDNFQSRRPNTSFCFLDIRSPGLGDTAMYLCATSRGLDRESGYTFGSGTRLTVV.

A few counts support this clonotype. The chain carries TRBV4-3 and TRBJ1-5, with D uncertain. Germline values: CDR1 LGHNA, CDR2 YSLEER. The CDR3 has 15 amino acids. With 0 bases removed from V and 6 bases from J, the gap between germline ends came to 12 bases. The CDR3 nucleotides read TGCGCCAGCAGCCAAGATTTGAGAGGAGGTCAGCCCCAGCATTTT. Protein: CASSQDLRGGQPQHF.

Many counts were recorded for this clonotype. The V gene is TRBV7-2, the J gene TRBJ2-7; D may correspond to TRBD1 or TRBD2 (5 bases each). The CDR3 has 14 residues. Germline V CDR1 and CDR2: SGHTA, FQGNSA. Trimming pared 5 bases from V and 2 bases from J, leaving 13 bases between. CDR3 coding DNA: TGTGCCAGCAGCCTCCGGGACGGAGCCTACGAGCAGTACTTC. Its protein product is CASSLRDGAYEQYF. The full variable domain, rest sourced from reference TRBV7-2 and TRBJ2-7, is GAGVSQSPSNKVTEKGKDVELRCDPISGHTALYWYRQSLGQGLEFLIYFQGNSAPDKSGLPSDRFSAERTGGSVSTLTIQRTQQEDSAVYLCASSLRDGAYEQYFGPGTRLTVT.

The chain carries TRBV7-2 and TRBJ2-3, with 9 bases fitting TRBD2. The CDR3 is made up of 15 amino acids. The V gene end was trimmed by 7 bases and the J gene end by 1 base; junction bases not matched to a gene: 6. Looked up from germline, CDR1 is SGHTA and CDR2 is FQGNSA. The CDR3 is CASTSAGGRTDTQYF. CDR3 nucleotides: TGTGCCAGCACCTCAGCGGGAGGTCGCACAGATACGCAGTATTTT.

This clonotype appeared once. The V call is TRBV12-3 or TRBV12-4, the J call TRBJ2-3; TRBD2 aligns across 11 bases. The CDR3 contains 20 residues. V gave up 4 bases and J gave up 2 bases; unmatched junction bases: 17. The CDR3 reads CASSSLWLGTSGRNTDTQYF. The CDR3 DNA follows: TGTGCCAGCAGTTCGCTATGGCTTGGGACTAGCGGCCGCAACACAGATACGCAGTATTTT.

The chain's CDR3 is CSVGRSWDGYTF. DNA of the CDR3: TGCAGCGTTGGAAGGAGCTGGGATGGCTACACCTTC. The rearrangement links TRBV29-1 to TRBJ1-2; D gene unclear. Trimming cost V 4 bases and J 6 bases, with 12 bases left between them. This CDR3 has 12 residues. The germline V gene encodes CDR1 SQVTM and CDR2 ANQGSEA.

The chain has TRBV11-2 and TRBJ2-2; D is uncertain. The V gene lost 4 bases and the J gene lost 11 bases, with 8 bases spanning the gap. Germline loops: CDR1 SGHAT, CDR2 FQNNGV. The length of the CDR3 is 11 residues. CDR3 DNA: TGTGCCAGCAGCTCCATTTTAGAGCTGTTTTTT. Translation: CASSSILELFF.

This rearrangement joins TRBV15 to TRBJ2-1; no clear D gene. Germline V gives CDR1 LNHNV, CDR2 YYDKDF (reference sequence). This CDR3 comprises 13 residues. V was clipped by 4 bases and J by 3 bases, with 7 bases between them. DNA of the CDR3: TGTGCCACCAGCAAGATTGACTACAATGAGCAGTTCTTC. This encodes CATSKIDYNEQFF.

The rearrangement joins TRBV5-1 to TRBJ2-5; D possibly matches TRBD1 or TRBD2 (6 bases each). V shed 5 bases and J shed 1 base, with 15 bases lying between them. The CDR3 runs 15 residues. Germline V CDR1 and CDR2: SGHRS, YFSETQ. CDR3 region: CASSRGQLSQETQYF. For the CDR3, the DNA is TGCGCCAGCAGTCGGGGGCAGCTATCCCAAGAGACCCAGTACTTC.

The J gene is TRBJ1-4, the V gene TRBV27, with D hard to call. Germline CDR1 is MNHEY and CDR2 is SMNVEV (reference sequence). CDR3 length: 14 residues. Trimming shortened V by 2 bases and J by 5 bases, and 9 bases separated the two germline ends. The CDR3 here is CASSLVRQNEKLFF. The CDR3, as DNA: TGTGCCAGCAGTTTAGTCCGTCAAAATGAAAAACTGTTTTTT.

The chain combines TRBV20-1 with TRBJ1-1; no clear D gene. V was cut by 2 bases and J by 0 bases, with 13 bases left in between. The V gene's germline CDR1 is DFQATT and CDR2 SNEGSKA (reference sequence). CDR3 length: 15 amino acids. In nucleotides, the CDR3 is TGCAGTGCTAGATCAGTCAGTCAAATGAACACTGAAGCTTTCTTT. This encodes CSARSVSQMNTEAFF.

This clonotype was observed a few times. V is TRBV5-1 and J is TRBJ2-1; D is unresolved. V was cut by 3 bases and J by 2 bases, with 12 bases left in between. CDR3 length equals 15 residues. Per the germline V gene, CDR1 is SGHRS and CDR2 is YFSETQ. The CDR3 DNA sequence: TGCGCCAGCAGCTGGGAAGGGAAAACCTACAATGAGCAGTTCTTC. This sequence encodes CASSWEGKTYNEQFF.

This chain connects TRBV27 to TRBJ2-7, with 8 bases identical to TRBD2. This CDR3 has 15 amino acids. CDR1 is MNHEY and CDR2 is SMNVEV in the germline V gene (reference sequence). Germline trimming cut 3 bases from V and 1 base from J; bases unmatched to any gene: 5. The CDR3 region is CASSFSGTSSYEQYF. CDR3 DNA: TGTGCCAGCAGTTTTAGCGGGACTTCTTCCTACGAGCAGTACTTC.

The V call is TRBV29-1, the J call TRBJ2-2, with D uncertain. CDR1 SQVTM and CDR2 ANQGSEA come from the germline V gene. CDR3 length equals 11 residues. V gave up 7 bases and J gave up 1 base, with 4 bases separating them. The CDR3 DNA reads TGCAGCGCCCTGAACACCGGGGAGCTGTTTTTT. Translating it yields CSALNTGELFF.

The V and J genes are TRBV7-3 and TRBJ2-1; 8 bases map to TRBD2. Per germline, CDR1 SGHTA and CDR2 FQGTGA. CDR3 size: 16 residues. J lost 3 bases, V lost 5 bases, and 9 bases had no gene match. CDR3 nucleotide sequence: TGTGCCAGCAGCCCCAGGCGGCGGGAGGTCTACAATGAGCAGTTCTTC. Translating gives CASSPRRREVYNEQFF.

This clonotype was seen only once. This may arise from a read error, as a much more abundant clone is one base away. The chain uses TRBV24-1 and TRBJ1-4, with 11 positions matching TRBD1. Germline V gene data show CDR1 as KGHDR and CDR2 as SFDVKD. With 4 bases clipped from V and 7 bases from J, the junction kept 4 bases outside the gene matches. The CDR3 has 15 amino acids. CDR3 residues: CATSDPGQGGEKLFF. CDR3 DNA: TGTGCCACCAGTGACCCGGGACAGGGGGGTGAAAAACTGTTTTTT.

V and J are TRBV4-2 and TRBJ2-5, with D possibly matching TRBD2 (6 bases). The CDR3 is made up of 15 amino acids. V lost 3 bases and J 3 bases, leaving 14 bases between the germline ends. In germline, CDR1 is LGHNA, CDR2 YNFKEQ. This chain's CDR3 is CASSHGLATKETQYF. CDR3 nucleotides: TGTGCCAGCAGCCACGGTCTAGCGACAAAAGAGACCCAGTACTTC.

This clonotype was counted only a few times. This chain uses TRBV11-3 with TRBJ2-5, with TRBD1 identical over 8 bases. The CDR3 has 14 amino acids. V lost 0 bases to trimming and J lost 4 bases; unmatched junction nucleotides: 1. Germline CDR1 SGHNT, CDR2 YENEEA. CDR3 protein: CASSLDGQGETQYF. The CDR3 region has the DNA TGTGCCAGCAGCTTAGACGGACAGGGAGAGACCCAGTACTTC.